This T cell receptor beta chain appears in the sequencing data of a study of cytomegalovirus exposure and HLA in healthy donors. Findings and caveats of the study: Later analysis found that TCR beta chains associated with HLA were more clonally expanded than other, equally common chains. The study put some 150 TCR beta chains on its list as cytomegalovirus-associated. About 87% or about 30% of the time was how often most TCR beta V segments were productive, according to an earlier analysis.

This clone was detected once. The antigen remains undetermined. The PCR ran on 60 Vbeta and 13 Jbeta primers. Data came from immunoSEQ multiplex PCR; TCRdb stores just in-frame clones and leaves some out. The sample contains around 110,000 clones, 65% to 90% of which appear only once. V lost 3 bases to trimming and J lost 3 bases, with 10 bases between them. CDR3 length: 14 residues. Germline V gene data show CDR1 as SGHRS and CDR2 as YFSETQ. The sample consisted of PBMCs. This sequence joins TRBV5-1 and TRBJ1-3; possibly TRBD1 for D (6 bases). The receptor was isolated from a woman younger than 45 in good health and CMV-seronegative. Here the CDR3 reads CASSSTGFGNTIYF. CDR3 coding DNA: TGCGCCAGCAGCTCTACAGGGTTTGGAAACACCATATATTTT.